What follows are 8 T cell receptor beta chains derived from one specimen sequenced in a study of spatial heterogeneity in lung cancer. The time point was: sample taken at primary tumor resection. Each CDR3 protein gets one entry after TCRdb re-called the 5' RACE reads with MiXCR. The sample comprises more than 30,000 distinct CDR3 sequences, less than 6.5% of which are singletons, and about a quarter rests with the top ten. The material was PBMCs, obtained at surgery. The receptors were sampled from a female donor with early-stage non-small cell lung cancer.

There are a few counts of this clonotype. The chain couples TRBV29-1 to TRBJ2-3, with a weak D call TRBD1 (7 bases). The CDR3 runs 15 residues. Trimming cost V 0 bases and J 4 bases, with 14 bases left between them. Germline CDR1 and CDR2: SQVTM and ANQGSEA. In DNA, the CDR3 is TGCAGCGTTGAAGAGCGCGGGACAGATCCAGATACGCAGTATTTT. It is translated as CSVEERGTDPDTQYF.

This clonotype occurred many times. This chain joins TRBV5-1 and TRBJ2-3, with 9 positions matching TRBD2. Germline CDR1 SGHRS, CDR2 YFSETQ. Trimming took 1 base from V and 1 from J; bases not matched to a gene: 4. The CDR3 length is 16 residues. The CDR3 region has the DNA TGCGCCAGCAGCTTGTTTAGCGGGGGAGGCACAGATACGCAGTATTTT. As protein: CASSLFSGGGTDTQYF.

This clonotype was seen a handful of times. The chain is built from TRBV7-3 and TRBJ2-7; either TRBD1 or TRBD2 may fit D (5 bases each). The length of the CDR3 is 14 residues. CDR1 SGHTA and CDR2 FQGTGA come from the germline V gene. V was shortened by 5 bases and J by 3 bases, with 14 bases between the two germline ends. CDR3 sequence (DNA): TGTGCCAGCAGCCCCGACGGGGCCAACTACGAGCAGTACTTC. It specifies CASSPDGANYEQYF.

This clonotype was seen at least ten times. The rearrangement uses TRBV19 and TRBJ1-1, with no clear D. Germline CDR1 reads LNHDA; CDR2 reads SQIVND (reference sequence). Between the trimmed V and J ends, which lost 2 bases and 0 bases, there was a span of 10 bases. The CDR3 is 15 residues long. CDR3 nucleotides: TGTGCCAGTAGTATATCCGGATTCATGAACACTGAAGCTTTCTTT. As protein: CASSISGFMNTEAFF.

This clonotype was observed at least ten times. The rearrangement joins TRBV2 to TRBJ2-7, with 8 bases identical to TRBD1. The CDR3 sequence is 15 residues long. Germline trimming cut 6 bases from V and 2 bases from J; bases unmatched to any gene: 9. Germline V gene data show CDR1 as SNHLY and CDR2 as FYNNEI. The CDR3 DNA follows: TGTGCCAGCAGGGAACCGGGACAGGCCGCCTACGAGCAGTACTTC. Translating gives CASREPGQAAYEQYF.

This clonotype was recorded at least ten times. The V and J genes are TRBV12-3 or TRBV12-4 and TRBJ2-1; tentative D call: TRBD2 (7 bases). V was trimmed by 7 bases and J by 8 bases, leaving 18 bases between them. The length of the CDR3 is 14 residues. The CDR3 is CASTWAGAKDEQFF. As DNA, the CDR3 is TGTGCCAGCACCTGGGCGGGGGCCAAGGATGAGCAGTTCTTC.

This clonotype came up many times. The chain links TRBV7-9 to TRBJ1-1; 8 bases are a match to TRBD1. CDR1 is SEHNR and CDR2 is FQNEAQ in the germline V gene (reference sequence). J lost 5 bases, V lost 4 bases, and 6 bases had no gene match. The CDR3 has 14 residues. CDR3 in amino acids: CASSSPYRGTEAFF. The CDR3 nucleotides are TGTGCCAGCAGCTCCCCCTACAGGGGGACTGAAGCTTTCTTT.

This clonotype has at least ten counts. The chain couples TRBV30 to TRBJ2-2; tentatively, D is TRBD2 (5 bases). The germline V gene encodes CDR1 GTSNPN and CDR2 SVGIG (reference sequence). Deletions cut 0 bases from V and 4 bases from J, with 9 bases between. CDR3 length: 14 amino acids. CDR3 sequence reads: CAWSVRGSTGELFF. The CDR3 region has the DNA TGTGCCTGGAGTGTAAGAGGGAGCACCGGGGAGCTGTTTTTT.